This T cell receptor beta chain appears in the sequencing data of a study of blood T cells in healthy people across ages. Regarding the study as a whole: Measured against age, TCR beta diversity per million T cells decreased in a roughly linear manner.

A second about 7 to 12 cycle PCR used barcoded and J-beta primers. Each CDR3 protein is one row after TCRdb ran MiXCR on the 5' RACE reads. The sample lists over 1,300,000 distinct CDR3 sequences, roughly 59% occurring once. The V gene lost 4 bases and the J gene lost 7 bases, with 7 bases spanning the gap. Germline lookup yields CDR1 ENHRY and CDR2 SYGVKD. CDR3 length equals 11 residues. A word on this clonotype: Its target is not known.

Sequencing was done on a sample of blood. The receptor's source is a man younger than 35 in good health. The chain joins TRBV10-3 to TRBJ1-2, with D possibly TRBD1 on 5 matching bases. The CDR3 spells CAISGGGGYTF. CDR3 in DNA: TGTGCCATCAGTGGCGGGGGTGGCTACACCTTC.